Sequencing of this T cell receptor beta chain was carried out in a study of a mutant IDH1 vaccine in newly diagnosed glioma. The study's findings and limits: Changes in the top peripheral T cell clonotypes seemingly had no bearing on pseudoprogression.

Time point indicated: week 5, during vaccination. One vaccine dose held 300 ug of mutant IDH1 20-mer peptide and came with topical imiquimod. Repertoires were generated with immunoSEQ multiplex PCR, while TCRdb's copy carries only in-frame clones and drops some. The table shows about 26,000 clones, with approximately 79% occurring only once. On this clone: As yet, its antigen is unknown.

The CDR3 runs 17 residues. V gave up 2 bases and J gave up 2 bases; unmatched junction bases: 9. Germline V gives CDR1 SGHRS, CDR2 YFSETQ. The receptor comes from a man aged 40-55 years with glioma. Some clones in this sample may be carry-over from other donors' samples. Sample: PBMCs, taken from a glioma patient whose treatment included an IDH1 peptide vaccine. V and J are TRBV5-1 and TRBJ1-2; 10 bases fit TRBD1. The CDR3 loop reads CASSLSRDRGGNYGYTF. The CDR3 region has the DNA TGCGCCAGCAGCTTAAGCCGGGACAGGGGCGGGAACTATGGCTACACCTTC.